Sequencing of this TCR beta chain was carried out in a study of cytomegalovirus exposure and HLA in healthy donors. Study outcomes and limitations: Clonal expansion was found to be greater in HLA-associated TCR beta chains than in equally common others in a later analysis. Accurate predictions that matched the HLA-A and HLA-B alleles of most subjects were reportedly made from TCR beta sequences.

The PCR contained 60 Vbeta and 13 Jbeta primers. This table comes from immunoSEQ multiplex PCR, and its TCRdb copy is limited to in-frame clones, with some not included. The sample lists under 200,000 clones; roughly four fifths were seen once. On this clone itself: The antigen remains unidentified.

From germline, CDR1 is SGDLS and CDR2 YYNGEE. This CDR3 has 17 amino acids. The V gene end was trimmed by 4 bases and the J gene end by 6 bases; junction bases not matched to a gene: 12. This clonotype was sampled from a girl aged 2-15 years in good health and CMV-seropositive. Sequencing used PBMCs. The chain couples TRBV9 to TRBJ2-1, with TRBD2 identical over 11 bases. This CDR3 reads CASSSLSSGREGNEQFF. The CDR3 DNA is TGTGCCAGCAGCTCCCTCAGTAGCGGGAGGGAAGGCAATGAGCAGTTCTTC.